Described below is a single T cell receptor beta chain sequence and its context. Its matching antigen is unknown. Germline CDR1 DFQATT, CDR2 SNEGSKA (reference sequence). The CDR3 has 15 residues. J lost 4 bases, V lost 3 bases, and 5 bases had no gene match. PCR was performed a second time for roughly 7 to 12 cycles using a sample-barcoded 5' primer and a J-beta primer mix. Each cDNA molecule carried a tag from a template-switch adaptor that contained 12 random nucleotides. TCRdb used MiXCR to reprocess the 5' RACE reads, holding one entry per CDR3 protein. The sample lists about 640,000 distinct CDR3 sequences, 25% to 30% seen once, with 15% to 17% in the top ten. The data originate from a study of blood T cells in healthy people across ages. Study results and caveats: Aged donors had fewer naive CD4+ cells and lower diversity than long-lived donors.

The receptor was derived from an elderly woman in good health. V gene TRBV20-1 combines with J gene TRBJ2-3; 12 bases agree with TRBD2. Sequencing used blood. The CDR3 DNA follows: TGCAGTGCTAGGTCGACTAGCGGGGGCCCAGATACGCAGTATTTT. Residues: CSARSTSGGPDTQYF.